This is a list of T cell receptor beta chains from one sample in a study of T cell repertoires in cytomegalovirus infection. TCRdb called the reads again in MiXCR, with one record for every CDR3 protein. The sample lists some 400,000 distinct CDR3 sequences; 15% to 20% were seen once. The sample consisted of PBMCs. The receptors were gathered from a human donor in good health (CMV status not recorded). Some clones in this sample may be carry-over from other donors' samples. Both conserved end residues are trimmed from each CDR3. The D gene is left open where the match is weak.

>TRBJ1-1|.|TRBV4-1
ASSQKHPRGRGTEAF
>TRBJ2-1|TRBD2|TRBV12-3/TRBV12-4
ASSWSSGGFYEQF
>TRBJ2-1|.|TRBV6-1
ASSYREGIEQF
>TRBJ1-5|.|TRBV27
ASSPTPGGADNQPQH
>TRBJ2-2|.|TRBV7-2
ASSPQGLNTGELF
>TRBJ1-4|.|TRBV10-2
AITTTRAYREKLF
>TRBJ1-2|.|TRBV29-1
SVDGQGGYGYT
>TRBJ1-3|.|TRBV7-9
ASSHPGGTVKNTIY
>TRBJ2-5|.|TRBV5-4
ASSPGVVETQY
>TRBJ1-4|.|TRBV7-6
ASSYAQSGKLF
>TRBJ2-1|TRBD2|TRBV7-2
ASSLATSGIYNEQF
>TRBJ2-1|TRBD2|TRBV19
ASSIDWTGGPVEQF
>TRBJ2-3|TRBD2|TRBV10-3
ATETSGSTDTQY
>TRBJ2-3|TRBD2|TRBV5-4
ASIQAGGSDTQY
>TRBJ2-3|.|TRBV7-8
ASSLASEGTGTQY
>TRBJ2-1|.|TRBV12-3/TRBV12-4
ASRTALDNEQF
>TRBJ1-4|TRBD1|TRBV7-2
ASSPRTGENEKLF
>TRBJ2-1|.|TRBV20-1
SAPPAGTPGEQF
>TRBJ2-7|.|TRBV6-5
ASSYDRNEQY
>TRBJ2-7|TRBD2|TRBV20-1
SARGSSSGGYEQY
>TRBJ2-3|.|TRBV6-5
ARSYLTDTQY
>TRBJ2-7|.|TRBV6-6
ASSALHEQY
>TRBJ2-2|.|TRBV7-6
ASSQGTNTGELF
>TRBJ2-3|TRBD2|TRBV7-2
ASSPLLAGGLIDTQY
>TRBJ2-5|.|TRBV2
ASSPSTGLGETQY
>TRBJ2-5|.|TRBV28
ASRSLRNQETQY
>TRBJ1-3|.|TRBV28
ASSLYGGSGNTIY
>TRBJ2-5|TRBD2|TRBV20-1
SARDRTSGEETQY
>TRBJ2-7|TRBD1|TRBV7-2
ASSFLTGGSSEQY
>TRBJ2-3|.|TRBV7-2
ASSPDGGLGDTQY
>TRBJ1-5|.|TRBV2
ASSEAGTQPQH
>TRBJ1-4|.|TRBV29-1
SVGGQDEKLF
>TRBJ2-2|TRBD1|TRBV12-3/TRBV12-4
ASTRDRESGELF
>TRBJ1-1|.|TRBV12-3/TRBV12-4
ASSLAGTF
>TRBJ2-1|TRBD2|TRBV9
ASSGDGLAGEQF
>TRBJ1-1|TRBD1|TRBV13
ASSLARTGKGTEAF
>TRBJ2-1|TRBD2|TRBV20-1
SARELMTSGGPTLFKQF
>TRBJ2-1|.|TRBV28
ASRLTTTQF
>TRBJ1-4|TRBD1|TRBV2
ASSAQGGRDEKLF
>TRBJ2-2|.|TRBV2
ASSITPRLLF
>TRBJ1-5|.|TRBV6-1
ASSEAFRGRSGYNQPQH
>TRBJ2-1|.|TRBV12-3/TRBV12-4
ASSLAPVQF
>TRBJ2-1|TRBD2|TRBV10-3
ATTRGSGNEQF
>TRBJ2-1|.|TRBV20-1
SASRQVTYNEQF
>TRBJ1-2|.|TRBV12-5
ASGLTGYGYT
>TRBJ2-3|.|TRBV6-6
ASSYPRTSNTDTQY
>TRBJ2-5|.|TRBV7-2
ASSSEWAETQY
>TRBJ1-2|.|TRBV19
ASSPDSLYGYT
>TRBJ1-2|.|TRBV19
ASSSRRTDPLFGYT
>TRBJ2-5|TRBD1|TRBV15
ATSNRGHETQY
>TRBJ1-5|.|TRBV28
ASTGYNQPQH
>TRBJ1-5|.|TRBV7-9
ASSSHRNDQPQH
>TRBJ2-7|.|TRBV6-2/TRBV6-3
ASSYRAGLLSYEQY